These T cell receptor beta chains were read from a single sample in a study of T cell clusters in autoimmune cytopenias. TCRdb reprocessed the multiplex PCR reads, with one entry per CDR3 protein and no DNA. This sample's table has about 11,000 distinct CDR3 sequences. These data also featured in a second study, about T cell repertoires in aging, cancer and after chemotherapy.

The sequenced material came from peripheral blood. Every receptor here comes from a human donor in good health. CDR3s include the opening cysteine and the closing phenylalanine or tryptophan. Each record gives: clone size, V gene, J gene, CDR3 protein. Part of the rows lack a size; the others show once, few, many or a class for expanded clones.

NA	TRBV29-1	TRBJ1-5	CSVVGRAGGPQHF
medium-sized	TRBV15	TRBJ2-6	CATSRAAGLSSGANVLTF
NA	TRBV12-3/TRBV12-4	TRBJ2-3	CASSLGSWLKSEADTQYF
medium-sized	TRBV13	TRBJ2-5	CASSLGGGQETQYF
large	TRBV11-1	TRBJ1-6	CASGDRILQAPLHF
NA	TRBV6-1	TRBJ2-7	CASSYPRQGSYEQYF
NA	TRBV20-1	TRBJ1-2	CSAADRGEGGYTF
medium-sized	TRBV29-1	TRBJ2-7	CSVLRDTYEQYF
NA	TRBV6-6	TRBJ1-2	CASSYSERRGYTF
NA	TRBV5-1	TRBJ2-3	CASSWDSWRDTQYF
NA	TRBV5-1	TRBJ1-1	CASSLRPGNTEAFF
NA	TRBV7-9	TRBJ2-7	CASSLENRGGEQYF
NA	TRBV7-2	TRBJ1-4	CASSLGGAANEKLFF
NA	TRBV6-1	TRBJ1-1	CASREGAFTEAFF
NA	TRBV10-3	TRBJ1-5	CASSYKGGKQPQHF
NA	TRBV20-1	TRBJ1-5	CSASPGTQPQHF
NA	TRBV6-1	TRBJ1-2	CASSATLLGSYGYTF
NA	TRBV5-4	TRBJ2-3	CASSLLWEPDTQYF
medium-sized	TRBV29-1	TRBJ2-2	CSVAGTSDRVNTGELFF
NA	TRBV20-1	TRBJ2-7	CSASRDVSYEQYF
NA	TRBV19	TRBJ1-3	CASSIQLTGNTIYF
NA	TRBV24-1	TRBJ2-3	CATSDRAIPGLAGGTDTQYF
NA	TRBV19	TRBJ2-3	CASSRGQVSTDTQYF
NA	TRBV6-5	TRBJ1-1	CASSFFGQGAKNTEAFF
NA	TRBV7-9	TRBJ2-3	CASSFTSGTETQYF
NA	TRBV7-4	TRBJ2-7	CASSSQGSLYEQYF
NA	TRBV20-1	TRBJ2-3	CSARGLAAAYDTQYF
NA	TRBV5-4	TRBJ1-2	CASSLPGIDGYTF
NA	TRBV18	TRBJ1-1	CASSPPSRVEAFF
medium-sized	TRBV15	TRBJ2-5	CATSRVVPETQYF
NA	TRBV7-2	TRBJ1-1	CASSFTRGYTEAFF
NA	TRBV7-2	TRBJ2-5	CASSSLRGQQETQYF
NA	TRBV18	TRBJ2-5	CASSPSRETQYF
NA	TRBV12-3/TRBV12-4	TRBJ2-7	CASIKNGIYEQYF
NA	TRBV7-2	TRBJ2-7	CASSFLLSDLSYEQYF
NA	TRBV6-2/TRBV6-3	TRBJ1-1	CASSQYGMNTEAFF
NA	TRBV5-1	TRBJ2-1	CASSLLAGTPKGGEQFF
NA	TRBV18	TRBJ2-6	CASSPFDGRPGANVLTF
NA	TRBV6-1	TRBJ1-1	CASSEAFGQWTEAFF
NA	TRBV5-1	TRBJ2-2	CASSLLPSGGTTGELFF
NA	TRBV19	TRBJ1-1	CASSMGTGNEAFF
NA	TRBV6-6	TRBJ1-1	CASSLKGTGGTEAFF
NA	TRBV20-1	TRBJ1-1	CSARVRLKNTEAFF
NA	TRBV12-3/TRBV12-4	TRBJ2-2	CASSWLAVNTGELFF
NA	TRBV20-1	TRBJ2-2	CSARLAGDTGELFF
NA	TRBV6-2/TRBV6-3	TRBJ1-5	CASSYGPGAGQPQHF
NA	TRBV6-1	TRBJ2-1	CASSTLTGGHNEQFF
NA	TRBV12-3/TRBV12-4	TRBJ2-3	CASSFIEDTQYF
NA	TRBV12-3/TRBV12-4	TRBJ2-1	CASRLRQGIGYNEQFF
NA	TRBV5-5	TRBJ2-7	CASRSGTSSHEQYF
NA	TRBV7-2	TRBJ2-5	CASSSGTSLQETQYF
NA	TRBV4-3	TRBJ2-3	CASSQEASGRADTQYF
NA	TRBV6-5	TRBJ2-7	CASSYLGQRGEQYF
NA	TRBV6-5	TRBJ2-2	CASSYDWSNTGELFF
NA	TRBV10-3	TRBJ2-7	CAIRPQGLAVNEQYF
NA	TRBV5-5	TRBJ1-5	CASSRTGSNQPQHF
NA	TRBV18	TRBJ2-5	CASSNQGLQETQYF